These 6 T cell receptor beta chains originate from one sample sequenced in a study of control samples from healthy donors and cancer patients. Here immunoSEQ multiplex PCR was the method, and the copy in TCRdb shows in-frame clones only, minus some. There are under 200,000 clones in the sample; roughly 93% occur only once, and roughly 4.3% lies in the top ten. Sequencing input: blood. These receptors originate from a woman aged 60-75 years in good health.

The gene calls are TRBV6-2 or TRBV6-3 and TRBJ1-5; 7 nucleotides match TRBD1. Germline V gene lookup returns CDR1 MNHEY and CDR2 SVGEGT. There are 13 residues in the CDR3. V gave up 6 bases and J gave up 4 bases; unmatched junction bases: 3. The CDR3 sequence is CASSGQENQPQHF. DNA for the CDR3: TGTGCCAGCAGCGGACAGGAAAATCAGCCCCAGCATTTT.

The chain employs TRBV27 and TRBJ1-2; no clear D gene. This CDR3 has 16 amino acids. V was shortened by 7 bases and J by 0 bases, with 18 bases between the two germline ends. CDR1 and CDR2 (germline): MNHEY, SMNVEV (reference sequence). The CDR3 DNA sequence: TGTGCCAGCACCCCGGGTCTTAAATCCCCTAACTATGGCTACACCTTC. Protein: CASTPGLKSPNYGYTF.

The V call is TRBV10-3, the J call TRBJ2-3; 13 nucleotides line up with TRBD2. Germline V gives CDR1 ENHRY, CDR2 SYGVKD. The CDR3 contains 15 residues. Trimming took 10 bases from V and 6 from J; bases not matched to a gene: 10. CDR3 region: CATGAGTSGADTQYF. Written as DNA, the CDR3 is TGTGCCACAGGAGCCGGGACTAGCGGGGCGGATACGCAGTATTTT.

The chain uses TRBV3-1 (or the pseudogene TRBV3-2) and TRBJ1-2; 8 bases map to TRBD1. Germline CDR1 and CDR2: LGHDT and YNNKEL (reference sequence). CDR3 length equals 14 residues. V trimming: 0 bases; J trimming: 6 bases; junction bases outside the gene matches: 3. The CDR3 DNA reads TGTGCCAGCAGCCAAGATTCAGGGGGCAATGGCTACACCTTC. Its protein is CASSQDSGGNGYTF.

The rearrangement links TRBV6-6 to TRBJ2-3, with TRBD2 matching over 13 bases. With V trimmed by 5 bases and J by 6 bases, 11 bases remained unmatched. This CDR3 spans 17 amino acids. CDR1 and CDR2 (germline): MNHNY, SVGAGI (reference sequence). The CDR3 DNA reads as TGTGCCAGCAGTCTCACTAGCGGGGGGGGGTCTTTGGATACGCAGTATTTT. Protein product: CASSLTSGGGSLDTQYF.

The chain combines TRBV24-1 with TRBJ2-5; the D call may be TRBD1 or TRBD2 (5 bases each). The CDR3 spans 14 residues. Germline assignment: CDR1 KGHDR and CDR2 SFDVKD. Trimming pared 2 bases from V and 7 bases from J, leaving 13 bases between. CDR3 sequence reads: CATSDSGAWGTQYF. CDR3 in DNA: TGTGCCACCAGTGATTCCGGGGCATGGGGGACCCAGTACTTC.